Shown below are 7 T cell receptor beta chains from a single sample sequenced in a study of blood T cell repertoires in COVID-19 (dated by TCRdb to 2020 to 2022). The library was made by the immunoSEQ multiplex PCR assay. What TCRdb holds here is the immuneACCESS table cut down to in-frame rearrangements. Part of the clones is not present; checked against another copy, under half of the missing clones reflect an unresolved V gene, and the others are unexplained. The sample table lists about 130,000 clones, around 89% of them with a count of one. Clones ranked in the top ten supply more than 2% of the sample. Sample: peripheral blood. The receptors come from a man aged 65-85 years with active COVID-19.

The chain uses TRBV27 and TRBJ2-7, with 9 bases aligning to TRBD2. The trim removed 5 bases at V and 2 bases at J, leaving 4 bases unmatched. The CDR3 has 14 residues. Per the germline V gene, CDR1 is MNHEY and CDR2 is SMNVEV (reference sequence). CDR3 sequence reads: CASSRLAGAYEQYF. In nucleotides, the CDR3 is TGTGCCAGCAGTCGTTTAGCGGGGGCCTACGAGCAGTACTTC.

The rearrangement uses TRBV6-5 and TRBJ2-5; the D is unclear. V lost 7 bases and J lost 5, with 8 bases in between. Germline V CDR1 and CDR2: MNHEY, SVGAGI. This CDR3 has 11 amino acids. DNA for the CDR3: TGTGCCAGCACCACCAGGGAGACCCAGTACTTC. Translating gives CASTTRETQYF.

The V and J genes are TRBV24-1 and TRBJ1-4; TRBD1 agrees at 10 bases. J lost 6 bases, V lost 4 bases, and 4 bases had no gene match. The germline gives CDR1 KGHDR, CDR2 SFDVKD. This CDR3 is built from 15 residues. Written as DNA, the CDR3 is TGTGCCACCAGTGAGGCCGGGACAGGGGATGAAAAACTGTTTTTT. It is translated as CATSEAGTGDEKLFF.

The sample holds a few counts of this clone. The V and J genes are TRBV7-3 and TRBJ1-1, with 10 bases fitting TRBD1. CDR1 and CDR2 (germline): SGHTA, FQGTGA. V dropped 1 base and J dropped 3; count of bases not matched to a gene: 5. The CDR3 runs to 16 residues. The CDR3 reads CASSLRGTGVDTEAFF. For the CDR3, the DNA is TGTGCCAGCAGCTTAAGGGGGACAGGGGTGGACACTGAAGCTTTCTTT.

The rearrangement joins TRBV27 to TRBJ1-5, with D perhaps TRBD1 (6 bases). The CDR3 consists of 15 residues. The ends were cut back, 5 bases at V and 1 base at J, with 12 bases in the middle. Germline V gives CDR1 MNHEY, CDR2 SMNVEV (reference sequence). The CDR3 DNA follows: TGTGCCAGCAGTGCCCAGGGGATGAGCAATCAGCCCCAGCATTTT. As protein: CASSAQGMSNQPQHF.

This clone showed up just once. DNA of the CDR3: TGTGCCAGCAGCGGGCGCGGACTAGCGGGAGTGGGGGAGACCCAGTACTTC. Its protein product is CASSGRGLAGVGETQYF. The chain couples TRBV7-2 to TRBJ2-5; 13 bases line up with TRBD2. This CDR3 comprises 17 residues. J was trimmed by 5 bases and V by 5 bases; bases with no gene match: 11. Looked up from germline, CDR1 is SGHTA and CDR2 is FQGNSA.

For this clone: This sample includes further DNA sequences coding for the same CDR3. The chain has TRBV2 and TRBJ2-7; 11 bases align to TRBD2. Trimming took 4 bases from V and 6 from J; bases not matched to a gene: 8. The germline CDR1 and CDR2 sequences are SNHLY and FYNNEI. This CDR3 region has 15 residues. CDR3 bases: TGTGCCAGCAGTGGTACTAGCGGGAGCCTAGGCGAGCAGTACTTC. Translating gives CASSGTSGSLGEQYF.